This TCR beta chain was captured by sequencing in a study of T cell changes during pregnancy in multiple sclerosis. Germline V gene sequence: CDR1 SGHDT, CDR2 YYEEEE. There are 13 residues in the CDR3. Measured with immunoSEQ multiplex PCR; TCRdb has only the in-frame clones, and not every one. The table shows about 30,000 clones, with 85% to 95% occurring only once. Concerning this clone itself: The junction and the germline gene differ at one end; a read error may be behind it.

The rearrangement uses TRBV5-6 and TRBJ2-3; 12 nucleotides agree with TRBD2. Sample: CD4+ T cells from peripheral blood mononuclear cells, taken after pregnancy. This clonotype originated in a female donor with multiple sclerosis, enrolled in a pregnancy study. The CDR3 is CASSLATSGSSLF. Written as DNA, the CDR3 is TGTGCCAGCAGCTTAGCGACTAGCGGGAGTTCATTATTT.